The rows below give T cell receptor beta chains drawn from one sample of a study of cytomegalovirus exposure and HLA in healthy donors. Profiling relied on immunoSEQ multiplex PCR, and the TCRdb table lists in-frame clones only, not all of them. The sample table includes roughly 34,000 clones. Sequencing input: PBMCs. These receptor sequences come from a man in his forties in good health and CMV-seronegative. CDR3s include the opening cysteine and the closing phenylalanine or tryptophan. D genes are given only for firm matches.

j_gene: TRBJ2-7
d_gene: -
v_gene: TRBV6-5
CDR3nt: TGTGCCAGCAGTTCGGACAGAAACTACGAGCAGTACTTC
CDR3aa: CASSSDRNYEQYF

j_gene: TRBJ2-7
d_gene: TRBD2
v_gene: TRBV2
CDR3nt: TGTGCCAGCAGTGGCTCACTAGGGACTAGCGGGTATTACGAGCAGTACTTC
CDR3aa: CASSGSLGTSGYYEQYF

j_gene: TRBJ2-5
d_gene: -
v_gene: TRBV30
CDR3nt: TGTGCCTGGAGTGTACAGGGAGAGAACCAGTACTTC
CDR3aa: CAWSVQGENQYF

j_gene: TRBJ2-2
d_gene: TRBD2
v_gene: TRBV18
CDR3nt: TGTGCCAGCGCTTTGACTAGCGGGAGCCCTACGAACACCGGGGAGCTGTTTTTT
CDR3aa: CASALTSGSPTNTGELFF

j_gene: TRBJ2-2
d_gene: -
v_gene: TRBV5-1
CDR3nt: TGCGCCAGCAGCCAGAACACCGGGGAGCTGTTTTTT
CDR3aa: CASSQNTGELFF

j_gene: TRBJ2-7
d_gene: -
v_gene: TRBV20-1
CDR3nt: TGCAGTGCTGACGGGACTTACGAGCAGTACTTC
CDR3aa: CSADGTYEQYF

j_gene: TRBJ1-2
d_gene: -
v_gene: TRBV4-1
CDR3nt: TGCGCCAGCAGCCAAGCAAGGGGCTATGGCTACACCTTC
CDR3aa: CASSQARGYGYTF

j_gene: TRBJ1-2
d_gene: -
v_gene: TRBV30
CDR3nt: TGTGCCTGGAGTCGGGACTTTCTCCGGAATGGCTACACCTTC
CDR3aa: CAWSRDFLRNGYTF

j_gene: TRBJ1-2
d_gene: TRBD1
v_gene: TRBV11-2
CDR3nt: TGTGCCAGCAGCTTAGGGACAGGGGGCTATGGCTACACCTTC
CDR3aa: CASSLGTGGYGYTF

j_gene: TRBJ2-1
d_gene: TRBD1
v_gene: TRBV4-2
CDR3nt: TGTGCCAGCAGCCAACACCGGGACAGGACCATAAAACTCTCCTACAATGAGCAGTTCTTC
CDR3aa: CASSQHRDRTIKLSYNEQFF

j_gene: TRBJ1-1
d_gene: -
v_gene: TRBV6-5
CDR3nt: TGTGCCAGCAGTTACCCTTCAGAAGAAGCTTTCTTT
CDR3aa: CASSYPSEEAFF

j_gene: TRBJ1-2
d_gene: -
v_gene: TRBV19
CDR3nt: TGTGCCAGTAGTGAGGGAAGGGCCGCCTATGGCTACACCTTC
CDR3aa: CASSEGRAAYGYTF

j_gene: TRBJ2-2
d_gene: TRBD2
v_gene: TRBV30
CDR3nt: TGTGCCTGGATGGGACTAGCGGTGGGCGGGGAGCTGTTTTTT
CDR3aa: CAWMGLAVGGELFF

j_gene: TRBJ2-3
d_gene: -
v_gene: TRBV29-1
CDR3nt: TGCAGCGTTGCCCCGGAACCCGGGCGGGGAGATACGCAGTATTTT
CDR3aa: CSVAPEPGRGDTQYF

j_gene: TRBJ2-2
d_gene: -
v_gene: TRBV4-2
CDR3nt: TGTGCCAGCAGCCATTCCTGGGGCAGCACCGGGGAGCTGTTTTTT
CDR3aa: CASSHSWGSTGELFF

j_gene: TRBJ1-3
d_gene: -
v_gene: TRBV10-2
CDR3nt: TGCGCCAGCAGTGTATTGACAGGCTCTGGAAACACCATATATTTT
CDR3aa: CASSVLTGSGNTIYF

j_gene: TRBJ1-1
d_gene: -
v_gene: TRBV7-2
CDR3nt: TGTGCCAGCAGCTTAGGGCAGAACACTGAAGCTTTCTTT
CDR3aa: CASSLGQNTEAFF

j_gene: TRBJ2-3
d_gene: TRBD2
v_gene: TRBV29-1
CDR3nt: TGCAGTGTGGCGGGAGACGATACAGATACGCAGTATTTT
CDR3aa: CSVAGDDTDTQYF

j_gene: TRBJ2-7
d_gene: -
v_gene: TRBV6-1
CDR3nt: TGTGCCAGCAGTGAAAGGACACAGCCAACCTACGAGCAGTACTTC
CDR3aa: CASSERTQPTYEQYF

j_gene: TRBJ2-1
d_gene: TRBD2
v_gene: TRBV27
CDR3nt: TGTGCCTGTAAGCCCCTGCGGGCTAGCGGGGATAATGAGCAGTTCTTC
CDR3aa: CACKPLRASGDNEQFF

j_gene: TRBJ1-2
d_gene: -
v_gene: TRBV29-1
CDR3nt: TGCAGCTTACTGGAGGGCTACACCTTC
CDR3aa: CSLLEGYTF

j_gene: TRBJ2-7
d_gene: TRBD2
v_gene: TRBV5-6
CDR3nt: TGTGCCAGCAGCCCTAGCGGGAGTGACGAGCAGTACTTC
CDR3aa: CASSPSGSDEQYF

j_gene: TRBJ1-1
d_gene: TRBD1
v_gene: TRBV19
CDR3nt: TGTGCCAGTAGGGACAGACAGGGGGCGAGTACTGAAGCTTTCTTT
CDR3aa: CASRDRQGASTEAFF

j_gene: TRBJ2-1
d_gene: TRBD1
v_gene: TRBV5-1
CDR3nt: TGCGCCAGCAGCTTGGAACAGGGGAACAATGAGCAGTTCTTC
CDR3aa: CASSLEQGNNEQFF

j_gene: TRBJ2-2
d_gene: -
v_gene: TRBV11-2
CDR3nt: TGTGCCAGCAGCTTACCGCGGAGTAGAAACACCGGGGAGCTGTTTTTT
CDR3aa: CASSLPRSRNTGELFF

j_gene: TRBJ2-1
d_gene: TRBD2
v_gene: TRBV18
CDR3nt: TGTGCCAGCTCACCTGGGACTACTAACAATGAGCAGTTCTTC
CDR3aa: CASSPGTTNNEQFF

j_gene: TRBJ2-5
d_gene: -
v_gene: TRBV12-2
CDR3nt: TGTGCAAGTCGCTTTGACTATTCATCCGAGACCCAGTACTTC
CDR3aa: CASRFDYSSETQYF

j_gene: TRBJ1-1
d_gene: -
v_gene: TRBV30
CDR3nt: TGTGCCTGGAGTGGACCGGGGATCTTGATGAACACTGAAGCTTTCTTT
CDR3aa: CAWSGPGILMNTEAFF

j_gene: TRBJ2-7
d_gene: TRBD2
v_gene: TRBV7-9
CDR3nt: TGTGCCAGCAGCTCCCGAGTAGCGGGAGGCCTTTCCTACGAGCAGTACTTC
CDR3aa: CASSSRVAGGLSYEQYF

j_gene: TRBJ2-7
d_gene: -
v_gene: TRBV7-2
CDR3nt: TGTGCCAGCAGCCGAGGACTGACCTACGAGCAGTACTTC
CDR3aa: CASSRGLTYEQYF

j_gene: TRBJ2-5
d_gene: TRBD1
v_gene: TRBV6-1
CDR3nt: TGTGCCAGCAGTGAACGTTGGACAGGGGGCGAAGAGACCCAGTACTTC
CDR3aa: CASSERWTGGEETQYF

j_gene: TRBJ2-7
d_gene: -
v_gene: TRBV6-5
CDR3nt: TGTGCCAGCAGTTACTCGATCGCGCAGGGCTACGAGCAGTACTTC
CDR3aa: CASSYSIAQGYEQYF

j_gene: TRBJ1-4
d_gene: -
v_gene: TRBV4-3
CDR3nt: TGCGCCAGCAGCCAAGACCCTCCGTCCTCGTTTAATGAAAAACTGTTTTTT
CDR3aa: CASSQDPPSSFNEKLFF

j_gene: TRBJ1-1
d_gene: -
v_gene: TRBV28
CDR3nt: TGTGCCAGCACAAAGCCCATGAACACTGAAGCTTTCTTT
CDR3aa: CASTKPMNTEAFF

j_gene: TRBJ1-5
d_gene: -
v_gene: TRBV9
CDR3nt: TGTGCCAGCAGCGTAGGAGGGAACTTCAATCAGCCCCAGCATTTT
CDR3aa: CASSVGGNFNQPQHF

j_gene: TRBJ2-2
d_gene: -
v_gene: TRBV5-1
CDR3nt: TGCGCCAGCAGCTTGTCTCGCAGCAGAGGGACCGGGGAGCTGTTTTTT
CDR3aa: CASSLSRSRGTGELFF

j_gene: TRBJ2-1
d_gene: -
v_gene: TRBV11-3
CDR3nt: TGTGCCAGCAGGGCAGATTACAATGAGCAGTTCTTC
CDR3aa: CASRADYNEQFF

j_gene: TRBJ2-7
d_gene: -
v_gene: TRBV29-1
CDR3nt: TGCAGCGTTGCCTTGAAGGAAAGGGGCCACTACGAGCAGTACTTC
CDR3aa: CSVALKERGHYEQYF

j_gene: TRBJ2-3
d_gene: TRBD2
v_gene: TRBV14
CDR3nt: TGTGCCAGCAGCCCCCTAGCGGGAGTTTCCACAGATACGCAGTATTTT
CDR3aa: CASSPLAGVSTDTQYF

j_gene: TRBJ2-7
d_gene: -
v_gene: TRBV5-1
CDR3nt: TGCGCCAGCAGCTTGGCGGCGGGCACAGCCTACGAGCAGTCCTTC
CDR3aa: CASSLAAGTAYEQSF

j_gene: TRBJ2-3
d_gene: TRBD2
v_gene: TRBV6-4
CDR3nt: TGTGCCAGCAGTGAAGCTAGCGGGAGCACAGATACGCAGTATTTT
CDR3aa: CASSEASGSTDTQYF

j_gene: TRBJ1-5
d_gene: -
v_gene: TRBV19
CDR3nt: TGTGCCAGTAGTATAGATCTCGAGCGGCGACTCAATCAGCCCCAGCATTTT
CDR3aa: CASSIDLERRLNQPQHF

j_gene: TRBJ1-4
d_gene: -
v_gene: TRBV6-5
CDR3nt: TGTGCCAGCAGTTTCCGTACGACAGTTCATGAAAAACTGTTTTTT
CDR3aa: CASSFRTTVHEKLFF

j_gene: TRBJ2-1
d_gene: TRBD2
v_gene: TRBV27
CDR3nt: TGTGCCAGCAGTGTAGCGGGAGGACCCGACAATGAGCAGTTCTTC
CDR3aa: CASSVAGGPDNEQFF

j_gene: TRBJ2-7
d_gene: TRBD1
v_gene: TRBV5-6
CDR3nt: TGTGCCAGCAGCCGAAACCCGGGACAGGGGTACGAGCAGTACTTC
CDR3aa: CASSRNPGQGYEQYF

j_gene: TRBJ1-1
d_gene: -
v_gene: TRBV5-1
CDR3nt: TGCGCCAGCAGCTGGGGGGGGGCCTTCGACACTGAAGCTTTCTTT
CDR3aa: CASSWGGAFDTEAFF

j_gene: TRBJ2-5
d_gene: -
v_gene: TRBV7-3
CDR3nt: TGTGCCAGCAGCTTAGGAGGGAGACGAGAGACCCAGTACTTC
CDR3aa: CASSLGGRRETQYF

j_gene: TRBJ2-1
d_gene: -
v_gene: TRBV30
CDR3nt: TGTGCCTGGAGTACCCTGGACAGCGACAATGAGCAGTTCTTC
CDR3aa: CAWSTLDSDNEQFF

j_gene: TRBJ1-1
d_gene: -
v_gene: TRBV5-6
CDR3nt: TGTGCCAGCAGCTTCCGGGGGAGAACTGAAGCTTTCTTT
CDR3aa: CASSFRGRTEAFF

j_gene: TRBJ2-5
d_gene: -
v_gene: TRBV4-1
CDR3nt: TGCGCCAGCAGCCAAACGCTGGAGCTAGCAGTAGCTGGTCTTAAGACCCAGTACTTC
CDR3aa: CASSQTLELAVAGLKTQYF

j_gene: TRBJ1-2
d_gene: -
v_gene: TRBV7-2
CDR3nt: TGTGCCAGCCTACCCGGCAGGGTTGGATATGGCTACACCTTC
CDR3aa: CASLPGRVGYGYTF

j_gene: TRBJ2-1
d_gene: TRBD2
v_gene: TRBV11-2
CDR3nt: TGTGCCAGCAGCCCACTAGCGGGAGAGGGGTCTGAGCAGTTCTTC
CDR3aa: CASSPLAGEGSEQFF

j_gene: TRBJ1-5
d_gene: -
v_gene: TRBV15
CDR3nt: TGTGCCACCAGCAGAGACAGGGGTTCGGGCAATCAGCCCCAGCATTTT
CDR3aa: CATSRDRGSGNQPQHF

j_gene: TRBJ2-1
d_gene: -
v_gene: TRBV30
CDR3nt: TGTGCCTGGAGTGTTGAGGTTTTCTCCTACAATGAGCAGTTCTTC
CDR3aa: CAWSVEVFSYNEQFF